This T cell receptor beta chain was documented in a study of human thymus T cells. Thymus pieces cut out during corrective heart surgery were the tissue that was used. Profiled with immunoSEQ multiplex PCR; TCRdb holds only in-frame clones, not every one. The repertoire holds tens of thousands of clones, with 90% to 95% as singletons. Germline V gene sequence: CDR1 SGHNT, CDR2 YYREEE (reference sequence). The CDR3 extends over 13 amino acids. Deletions cut 1 base from V and 1 base from J, with 4 bases between. The specimen was thymus tissue. This receptor was identified in a girl under two years old with a congenital heart defect but otherwise immunologically healthy. The rearrangement links TRBV5-4 to TRBJ2-3; D gene uncertain. The CDR3, as DNA: TGTGCCAGCAGCTTGACTGGCACAGATACGCAGTATTTT. This codes for CASSLTGTDTQYF.